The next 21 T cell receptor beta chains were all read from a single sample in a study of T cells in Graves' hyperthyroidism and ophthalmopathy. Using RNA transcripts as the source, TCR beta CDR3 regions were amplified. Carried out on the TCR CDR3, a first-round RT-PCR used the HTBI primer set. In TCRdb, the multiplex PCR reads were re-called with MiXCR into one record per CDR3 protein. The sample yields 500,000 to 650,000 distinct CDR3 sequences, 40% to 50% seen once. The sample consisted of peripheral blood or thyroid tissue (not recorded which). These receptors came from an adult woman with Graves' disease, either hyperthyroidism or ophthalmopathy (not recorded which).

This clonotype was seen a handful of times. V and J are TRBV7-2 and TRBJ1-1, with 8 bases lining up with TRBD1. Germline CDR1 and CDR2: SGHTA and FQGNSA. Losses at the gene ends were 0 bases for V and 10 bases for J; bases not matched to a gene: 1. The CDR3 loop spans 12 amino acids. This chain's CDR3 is CASSLATGGAFF. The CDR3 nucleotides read TGTGCCAGCAGCTTAGCTACAGGGGGAGCTTTCTTT.

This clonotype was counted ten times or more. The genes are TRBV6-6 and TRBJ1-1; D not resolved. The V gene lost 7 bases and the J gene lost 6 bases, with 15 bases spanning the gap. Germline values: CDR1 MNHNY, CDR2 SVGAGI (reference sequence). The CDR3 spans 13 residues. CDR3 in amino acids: CASNFGVGSEAFF. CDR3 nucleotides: TGTGCCAGCAATTTCGGGGTGGGATCTGAAGCTTTCTTT.

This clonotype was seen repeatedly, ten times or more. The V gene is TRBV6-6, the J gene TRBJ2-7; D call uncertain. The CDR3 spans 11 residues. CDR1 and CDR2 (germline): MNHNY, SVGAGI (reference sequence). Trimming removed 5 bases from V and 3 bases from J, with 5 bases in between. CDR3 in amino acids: CASSMNYEQYF. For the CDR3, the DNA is TGTGCCAGCAGTATGAACTACGAGCAGTACTTC.

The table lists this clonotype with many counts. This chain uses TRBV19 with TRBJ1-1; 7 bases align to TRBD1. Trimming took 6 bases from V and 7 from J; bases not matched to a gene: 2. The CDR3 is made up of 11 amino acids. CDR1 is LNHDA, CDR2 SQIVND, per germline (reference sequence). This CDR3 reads CASRGTVEAFF. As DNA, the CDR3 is TGTGCCAGTAGGGGGACAGTTGAAGCTTTCTTT.

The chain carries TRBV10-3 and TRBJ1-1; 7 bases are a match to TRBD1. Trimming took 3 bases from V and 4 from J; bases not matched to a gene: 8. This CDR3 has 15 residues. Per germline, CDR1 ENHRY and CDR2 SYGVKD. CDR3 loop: CAISDPTGRSTEAFF. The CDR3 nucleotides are TGTGCCATCAGTGACCCGACAGGGCGCAGCACTGAAGCTTTCTTT.

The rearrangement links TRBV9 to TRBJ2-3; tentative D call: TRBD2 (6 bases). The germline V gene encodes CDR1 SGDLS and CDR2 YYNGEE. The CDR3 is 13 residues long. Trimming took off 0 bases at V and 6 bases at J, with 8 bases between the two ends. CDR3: CASSVGGEDTQYF. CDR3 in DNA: TGTGCCAGCAGCGTAGGGGGGGAGGATACGCAGTATTTT.

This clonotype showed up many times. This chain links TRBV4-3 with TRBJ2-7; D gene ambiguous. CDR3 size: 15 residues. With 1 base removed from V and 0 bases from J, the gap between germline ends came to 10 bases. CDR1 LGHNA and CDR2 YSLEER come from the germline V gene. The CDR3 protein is CASSQARINSYEQYF. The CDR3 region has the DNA TGCGCCAGCAGCCAAGCCAGGATCAACTCCTACGAGCAGTACTTC.

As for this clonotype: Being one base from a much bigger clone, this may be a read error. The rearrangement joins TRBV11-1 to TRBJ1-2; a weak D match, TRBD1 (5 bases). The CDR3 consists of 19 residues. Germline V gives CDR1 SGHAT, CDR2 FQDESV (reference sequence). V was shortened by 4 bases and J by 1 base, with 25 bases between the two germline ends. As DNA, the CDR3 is TGTGCCAGCAGCTCTAGATGGGGCAGCTATAGTGGGTTTAACTATGGCTACACCTTC. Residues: CASSSRWGSYSGFNYGYTF.

In DNA form, the CDR3 reads TGTGCCAGCAGCACAACCAGGGTGTCGGGCTACTCCTACGAGCAGTACTTC. Translation: CASSTTRVSGYSYEQYF. This sequence joins TRBV7-8 and TRBJ2-7, with a weak D call TRBD1 (5 bases). Looked up from germline, CDR1 is SGHVS and CDR2 is FQNEAQ. The CDR3 length is 17 residues. V dropped 5 bases and J dropped 0 bases, with 20 bases sitting between them.

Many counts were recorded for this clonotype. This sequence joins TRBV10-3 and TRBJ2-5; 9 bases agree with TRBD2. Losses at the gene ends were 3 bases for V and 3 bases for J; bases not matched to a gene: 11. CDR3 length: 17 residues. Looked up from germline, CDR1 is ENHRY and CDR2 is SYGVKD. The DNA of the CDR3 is TGTGCCATCAGTGAAAATCGGCGCGGGGGGGCGAAAGAGACCCAGTACTTC. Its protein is CAISENRRGGAKETQYF.

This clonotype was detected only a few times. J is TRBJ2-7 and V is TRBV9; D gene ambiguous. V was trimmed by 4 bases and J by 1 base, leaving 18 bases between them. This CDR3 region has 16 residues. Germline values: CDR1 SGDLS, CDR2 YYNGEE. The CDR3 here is CASSPKESESSYEQYF. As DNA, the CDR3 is TGTGCCAGCAGCCCCAAGGAGTCCGAATCGTCCTACGAGCAGTACTTC.

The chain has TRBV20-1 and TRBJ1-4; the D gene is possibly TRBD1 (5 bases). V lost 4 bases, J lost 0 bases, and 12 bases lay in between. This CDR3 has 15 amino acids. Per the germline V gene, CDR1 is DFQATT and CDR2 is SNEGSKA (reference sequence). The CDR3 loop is CSAIRVSTTNEKLFF. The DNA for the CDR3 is TGCAGTGCTATCAGGGTGTCCACAACTAATGAAAAACTGTTTTTT.

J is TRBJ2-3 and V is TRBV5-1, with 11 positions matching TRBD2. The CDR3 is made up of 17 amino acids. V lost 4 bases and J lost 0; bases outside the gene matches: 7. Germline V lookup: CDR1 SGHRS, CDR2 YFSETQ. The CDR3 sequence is CASSLIAGGRSTDTQYF. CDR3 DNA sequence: TGCGCCAGCAGCCTCATAGCGGGAGGGCGGAGCACAGATACGCAGTATTTT.

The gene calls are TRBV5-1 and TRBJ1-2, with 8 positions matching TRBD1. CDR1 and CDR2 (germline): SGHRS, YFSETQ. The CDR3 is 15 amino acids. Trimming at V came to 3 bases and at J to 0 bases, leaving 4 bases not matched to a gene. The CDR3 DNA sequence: TGCGCCAGCAGCTCCGGACAGGGAACTAACTATGGCTACACCTTC. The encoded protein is CASSSGQGTNYGYTF. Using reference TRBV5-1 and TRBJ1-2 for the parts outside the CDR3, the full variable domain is KAGVTQTPRYLIKTRGQQVTLSCSPISGHRSVSWYQQTPGQGLQFLFEYFSETQRNKGNFPGRFSGRQFSNSRSEMNVSTLELGDSALYLCASSSGQGTNYGYTFGSGTRLTVV.

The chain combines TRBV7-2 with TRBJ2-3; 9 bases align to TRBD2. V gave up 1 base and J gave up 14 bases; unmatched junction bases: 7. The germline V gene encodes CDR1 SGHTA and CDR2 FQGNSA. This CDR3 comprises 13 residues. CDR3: CASSLDQREDRYF. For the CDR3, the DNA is TGTGCCAGCAGCTTAGACCAGCGGGAGGATCGGTATTTT.

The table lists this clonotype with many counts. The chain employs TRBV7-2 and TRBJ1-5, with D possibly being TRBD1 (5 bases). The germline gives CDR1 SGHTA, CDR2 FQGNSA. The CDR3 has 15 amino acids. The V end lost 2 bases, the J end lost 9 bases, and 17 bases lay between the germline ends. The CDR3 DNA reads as TGTGCCAGCAGCTTAATATCCGACAGAGGATGGCCCCAGCATTTT. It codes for CASSLISDRGWPQHF.

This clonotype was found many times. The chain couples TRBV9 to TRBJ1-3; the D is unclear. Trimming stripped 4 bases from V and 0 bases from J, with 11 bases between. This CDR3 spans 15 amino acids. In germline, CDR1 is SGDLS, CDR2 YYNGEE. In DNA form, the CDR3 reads TGTGCCAGCAGCCGGGAGAATTTCTCTGGAAACACCATATATTTT. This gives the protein CASSRENFSGNTIYF.

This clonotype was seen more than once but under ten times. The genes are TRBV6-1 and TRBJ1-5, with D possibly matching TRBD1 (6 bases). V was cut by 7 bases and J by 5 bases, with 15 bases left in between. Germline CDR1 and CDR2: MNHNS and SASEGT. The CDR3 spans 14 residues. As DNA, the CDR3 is TGTGCCAGCACGCGAACAGGGTTGGATCAGCCCCAGCATTTT. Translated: CASTRTGLDQPQHF.

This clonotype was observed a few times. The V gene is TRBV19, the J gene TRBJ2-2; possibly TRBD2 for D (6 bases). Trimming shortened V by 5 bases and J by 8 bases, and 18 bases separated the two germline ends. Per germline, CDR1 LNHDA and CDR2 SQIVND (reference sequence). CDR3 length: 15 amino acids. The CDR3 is CASSPRASEAGELFF. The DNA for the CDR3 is TGTGCCAGTAGTCCCCGCGCTAGCGAGGCAGGGGAGCTGTTTTTT.

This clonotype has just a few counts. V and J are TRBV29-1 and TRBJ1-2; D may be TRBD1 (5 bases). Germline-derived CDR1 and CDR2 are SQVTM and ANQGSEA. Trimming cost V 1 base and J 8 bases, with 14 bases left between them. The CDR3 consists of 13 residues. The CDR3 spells CSVEGGTIRGYTF. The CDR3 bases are TGCAGCGTTGAAGGGGGGACTATAAGGGGCTACACCTTC.

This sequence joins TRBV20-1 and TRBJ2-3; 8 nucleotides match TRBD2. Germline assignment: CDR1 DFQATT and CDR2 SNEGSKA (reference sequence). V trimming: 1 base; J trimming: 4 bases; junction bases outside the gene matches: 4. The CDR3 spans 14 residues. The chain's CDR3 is CSARAGGHSDTQYF. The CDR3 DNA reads TGCAGTGCTAGAGCGGGGGGGCACTCAGATACGCAGTATTTT.